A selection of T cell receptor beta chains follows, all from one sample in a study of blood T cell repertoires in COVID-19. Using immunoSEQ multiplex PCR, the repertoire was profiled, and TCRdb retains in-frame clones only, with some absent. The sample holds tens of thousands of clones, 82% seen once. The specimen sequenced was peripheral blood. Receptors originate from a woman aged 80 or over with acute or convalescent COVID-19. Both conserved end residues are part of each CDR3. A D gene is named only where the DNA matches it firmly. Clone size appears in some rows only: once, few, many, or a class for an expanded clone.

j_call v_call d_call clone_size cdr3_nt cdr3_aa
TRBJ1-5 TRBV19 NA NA TGTGCCAGTAAGACGACAGTCTCTAGCAATCAGCCCCAGCATTTT CASKTTVSSNQPQHF
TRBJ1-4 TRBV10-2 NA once TGCGCCAGCAGTGTGGAGTGGTCAAAAGAAAAACTGTTTTTT CASSVEWSKEKLFF
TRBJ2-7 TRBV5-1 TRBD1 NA TGCGCCAGCAGCTTGGTTGGGACAGGGGACTACGAGCAGTACTTC CASSLVGTGDYEQYF
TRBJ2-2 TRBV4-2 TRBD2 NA TGTGCCAGCAGCCAAGATACTCCCGGGGGGACCGGGGAGCTGTTTTTT CASSQDTPGGTGELFF
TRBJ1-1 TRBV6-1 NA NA TGTGCCAGCAGTCCTACGGGGGAGGTCGCTGAAGCTTTCTTT CASSPTGEVAEAFF
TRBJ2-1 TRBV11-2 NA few TGTGCCAGCAGCTTCGGTATGAGGCGTGGTGAGCAGTTCTTC CASSFGMRRGEQFF
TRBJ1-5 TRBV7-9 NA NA TGTGCCAGCAGTAGAGCCGGGAGCAGCAATCAGCCCCAGCATTTT CASSRAGSSNQPQHF
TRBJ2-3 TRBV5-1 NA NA TGCGCCAGCAGCTTGGTTCAGGTAACAGATACGCAGTATTTT CASSLVQVTDTQYF
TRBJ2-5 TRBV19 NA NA TGTGCCAGTAGTCATACGGGGGAGACCCAGTACTTC CASSHTGETQYF
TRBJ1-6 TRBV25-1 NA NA TGTGCCAGCAGTGAGGGGCAAGCATATAATTCACCCCTCCACTTT CASSEGQAYNSPLHF
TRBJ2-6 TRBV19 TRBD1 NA TGTGCCAGTAGGGGAGTTAGGACAGGGGACAATCCCGACTCTGGGGCCAACGTCCTGACTTTC CASRGVRTGDNPDSGANVLTF
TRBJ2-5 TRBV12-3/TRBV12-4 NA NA TGTGCCAGCAGTCGCGACAGACAAGAGACCCAGTACTTC CASSRDRQETQYF
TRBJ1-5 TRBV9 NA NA TGTGCCAGCAGCGTTTCAGGGTCGGGCAATCAGCCCCAGCATTTT CASSVSGSGNQPQHF
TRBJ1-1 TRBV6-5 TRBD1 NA TGTGCCAGCAGTTGGGACAGGGCGACTGAAGCTTTCTTT CASSWDRATEAFF
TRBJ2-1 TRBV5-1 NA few TGCGCCAGCAGCTTGGCCCAACTTAGTAGTCTCAATGAGCAGTTCTTC CASSLAQLSSLNEQFF
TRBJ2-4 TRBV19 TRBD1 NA TGTGCCAGTAGTTCTCCTTGGGACAGGGAAAGGGGCATTCAGTACTTC CASSSPWDRERGIQYF
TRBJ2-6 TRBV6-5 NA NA TGTGCCAGCAGTTACTCTGAGGGCTCCGGGGCCAACGTCCTGACTTTC CASSYSEGSGANVLTF
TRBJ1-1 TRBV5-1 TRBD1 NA TGCGCCAGCAGGGCGGGACAGGGCGGACGGACTGAAGCTTTCTTT CASRAGQGGRTEAFF
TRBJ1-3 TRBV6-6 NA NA TGTGCCAGCAGTTACTCGGCTGGCGGAGGGACCATATATTTT CASSYSAGGGTIYF
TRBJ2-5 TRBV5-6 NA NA TGTGCCAGCAGCCCCACTGGCCCAGGAAAAGAGACCCAGTACTTC CASSPTGPGKETQYF
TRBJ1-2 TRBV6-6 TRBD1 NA TGTGCCAGCACTACCTGGGACAGGAGCTATGGCTACACCTTC CASTTWDRSYGYTF
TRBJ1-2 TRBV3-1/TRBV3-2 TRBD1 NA TGTGCCAGCAGGCTTGGACAGGGATTGGGTGGCTACACCTTC CASRLGQGLGGYTF
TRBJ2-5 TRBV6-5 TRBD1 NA TGTGCCAGCAGAAGGACAGGGGTGGGCGAGACCCAGTACTTC CASRRTGVGETQYF
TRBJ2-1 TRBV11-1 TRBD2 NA TGTGCCAGCAGCTTAGATATATTAGCGGGAGGTGAGCAGTTCTTC CASSLDILAGGEQFF
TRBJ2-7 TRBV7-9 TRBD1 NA TGTGCCAGCAGCCTAAGACAGGGAGCCGAGCAGTACTTC CASSLRQGAEQYF
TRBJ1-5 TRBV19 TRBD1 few TGTGCCAGTAGGACAGGGGGCTCATTGAATCAGCCCCAGCATTTT CASRTGGSLNQPQHF
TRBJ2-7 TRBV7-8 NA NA TGTGCCAGCAGCTTATACCGGCAGGGGACCTACGAGCAGTACTTC CASSLYRQGTYEQYF
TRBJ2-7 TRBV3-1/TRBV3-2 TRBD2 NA TGTGCCAGCAGCCTCGGGACTATTAACCACGAGCAGTACTTC CASSLGTINHEQYF
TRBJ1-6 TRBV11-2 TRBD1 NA TGTGCCAGCAGCCGCCCGATTGGACAGGGGAATTCACCCCTCCACTTT CASSRPIGQGNSPLHF
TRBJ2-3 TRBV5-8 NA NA TGTGCCAGCCCTGGGACACTCCACACGGTCCCTCTCACAGATACGCAGTATTTT CASPGTLHTVPLTDTQYF
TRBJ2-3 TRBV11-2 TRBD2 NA TGTGCCAGCAGTTTGGGACTAGCGTTCACAGATACGCAGTATTTT CASSLGLAFTDTQYF
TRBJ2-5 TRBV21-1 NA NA TGTGCCAGCAGCCACCACGCCGTGCAGGGAGGGCAAGAGACCCAGTACTTC CASSHHAVQGGQETQYF
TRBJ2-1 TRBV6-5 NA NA TGTGCCAGCAGTCAGACTGGGGCAGATGAGCAGTTCTTC CASSQTGADEQFF
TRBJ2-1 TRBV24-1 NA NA TGTGCCACCAGTGGAGGGAGCTCCTACAATGAGCAGTTCTTC CATSGGSSYNEQFF
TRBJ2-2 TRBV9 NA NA TGTGCCAGCAGCGTCCTCGGGGATAGCACCGGGGAGCTGTTTTTT CASSVLGDSTGELFF
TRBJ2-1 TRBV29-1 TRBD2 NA TGCAGCGGGACTCCCGGGACTAGCGGGATGGGTGAGCAGTTCTTC CSGTPGTSGMGEQFF
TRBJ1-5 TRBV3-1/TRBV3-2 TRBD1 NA TGTGCCAGCAGCCAAATGACAGGGCTGAATCAGCCCCAGCATTTT CASSQMTGLNQPQHF
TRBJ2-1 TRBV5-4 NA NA TGTGCCAGCAGCTTGATGAGTGGAGTAGGGGTTCCTAATGAGCAGTTCTTC CASSLMSGVGVPNEQFF
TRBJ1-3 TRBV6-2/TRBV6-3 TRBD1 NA TGTGCCAGCAGTTACTCGATGGGACAGGGGGCTGGAAACACCATATATTTT CASSYSMGQGAGNTIYF
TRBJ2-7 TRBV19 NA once TGTGCCAGTGGAGGCCTAAGAGGCGAGCAGTACTTC CASGGLRGEQYF
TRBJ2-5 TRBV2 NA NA TGTGCCAGCAGTGAAGCGGGGGGTTCGGTACGGGAGACCCAGTACTTC CASSEAGGSVRETQYF
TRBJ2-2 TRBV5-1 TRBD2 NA TGCGCCAGCAGTCCCCGGACTAGCGGGACCACCGGGGAGCTGTTTTTT CASSPRTSGTTGELFF
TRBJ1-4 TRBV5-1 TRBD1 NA TGCGCCAGCAGCTTTCGACAGGGGGACGTATATGAAAAACTGTTTTTT CASSFRQGDVYEKLFF
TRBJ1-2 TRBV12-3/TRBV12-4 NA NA TGTGCCAGCAGTTTGGAGGGATATGGCTACACCTTC CASSLEGYGYTF
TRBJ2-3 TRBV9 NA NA TGTGCCAGCAGCCCAGGAGGAGCGACGGATACGCAGTATTTT CASSPGGATDTQYF
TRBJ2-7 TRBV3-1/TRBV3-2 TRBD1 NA TGTGCCAGCAGCCCATATGGGACAGGACATTACTACGAGCAGTACTTC CASSPYGTGHYYEQYF
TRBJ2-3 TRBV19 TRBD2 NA TGTGCCAGTAGTATCCTCCTAGCGGGAGAATCAGATACGCAGTATTTT CASSILLAGESDTQYF
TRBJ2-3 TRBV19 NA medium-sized TGTGCCAGTAGCTTCTTGCCGACAGGTTACACAGATACGCAGTATTTT CASSFLPTGYTDTQYF
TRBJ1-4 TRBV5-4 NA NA TGTGCCAGCAGCTTGACGGGGGGTGGCGAAAAACTGTTTTTT CASSLTGGGEKLFF
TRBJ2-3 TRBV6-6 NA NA TGTGCCAGCAGTTACTTGAGCGGCACAGATACGCAGTATTTT CASSYLSGTDTQYF
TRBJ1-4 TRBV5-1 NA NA TGCGCCAGCAGATGGGGGCACAGGACGACTGCAACTAATGAAAAACTGTTTTTT CASRWGHRTTATNEKLFF
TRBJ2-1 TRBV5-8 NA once TGTGCCAGCAGCTCCTTCAGCTCCTACAATGAGCAGTTCTTC CASSSFSSYNEQFF
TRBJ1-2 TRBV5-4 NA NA TGTGCCAGCAGCTTGGTGGGGGAGGGTGGCTACACCTTC CASSLVGEGGYTF
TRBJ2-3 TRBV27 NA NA TGTGCCAGCAGCCGGGACTGGGGGGACACAGATACGCAGTATTTT CASSRDWGDTDTQYF
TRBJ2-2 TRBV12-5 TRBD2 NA TGTGCTAGTGGTTTGTCGACTAGCGGGGGCCCCACCGGGGAGCTGTTTTTT CASGLSTSGGPTGELFF
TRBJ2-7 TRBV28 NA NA TGTGCCAGCAGCTTTACGGGAATCTACGAGCAGTACTTC CASSFTGIYEQYF